This note documents a single T cell receptor (beta chain) sequence. CDR3 length equals 17 residues. Trimming cost V 1 base and J 2 bases; bases outside gene matches: 5. CDR1 and CDR2 (germline): SGHNT, YENEEA. The source of the sample is a study of blood T cell repertoires in COVID-19. About the research overall: There were acute and convalescent COVID-19 samples, and they came from the United States, Italy and Spain. In each case, the material was cDNA or gDNA derived from T cells, B-cell-depleted T cells, or PBMCs.

In the authors' methods: Amplification of reference gene primers provided the estimated nucleated cell counts. Using immunoSEQ multiplex PCR, the repertoire was profiled, and TCRdb retains in-frame clones only, with some absent. The DNA was the basis for D and trimming; V, J and clone size are from that table. Counted here are 120,000 to 150,000 clones, approximately 89% occurring once; the ten biggest clones make up 8% to 11%. Sequencing was performed on peripheral blood. The genes are TRBV11-3 and TRBJ2-1; 10 bases agree with TRBD2. This clonotype was sampled from a man aged 55 to 70 with active or convalescent COVID-19. The CDR3: CASSLASGRGTYNEQFF. The CDR3 nucleotides read TGTGCCAGCAGCTTAGCCAGCGGGAGGGGGACCTACAATGAGCAGTTCTTC.